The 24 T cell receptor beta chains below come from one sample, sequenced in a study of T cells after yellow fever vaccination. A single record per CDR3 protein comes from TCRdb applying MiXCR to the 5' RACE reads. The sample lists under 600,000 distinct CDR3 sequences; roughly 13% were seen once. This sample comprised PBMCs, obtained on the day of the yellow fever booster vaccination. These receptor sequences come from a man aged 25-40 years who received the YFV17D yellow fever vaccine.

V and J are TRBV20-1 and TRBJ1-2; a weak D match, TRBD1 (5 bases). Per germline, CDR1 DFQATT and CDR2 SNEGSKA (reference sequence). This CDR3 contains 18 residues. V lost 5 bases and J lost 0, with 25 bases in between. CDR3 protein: CSAQLDRTRERANYGYTF. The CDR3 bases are TGCAGTGCTCAACTCGACCGGACCAGGGAGAGGGCTAACTATGGCTACACCTTC.

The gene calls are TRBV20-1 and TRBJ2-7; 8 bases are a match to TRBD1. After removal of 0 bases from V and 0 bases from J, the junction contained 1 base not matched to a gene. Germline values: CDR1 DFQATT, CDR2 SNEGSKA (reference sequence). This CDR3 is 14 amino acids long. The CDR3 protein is CSARDQGASYEQYF. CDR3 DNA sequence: TGCAGTGCTAGAGATCAGGGGGCCTCCTACGAGCAGTACTTC.

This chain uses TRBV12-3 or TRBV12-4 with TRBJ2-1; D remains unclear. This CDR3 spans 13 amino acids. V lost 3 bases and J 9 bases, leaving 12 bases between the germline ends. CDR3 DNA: TGTGCCAGCAGTTTCAACCGGGCCGGTGAGCAGTTCTTC. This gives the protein CASSFNRAGEQFF.

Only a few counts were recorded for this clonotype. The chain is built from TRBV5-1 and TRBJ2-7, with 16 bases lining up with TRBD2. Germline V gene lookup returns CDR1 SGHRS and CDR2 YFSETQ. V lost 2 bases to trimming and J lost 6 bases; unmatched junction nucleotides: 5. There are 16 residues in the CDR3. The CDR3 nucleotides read TGCGCCAGCAGCTTCGGGACTAGCGGGAGGGTCTTCGAGCAGTACTTC. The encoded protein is CASSFGTSGRVFEQYF.

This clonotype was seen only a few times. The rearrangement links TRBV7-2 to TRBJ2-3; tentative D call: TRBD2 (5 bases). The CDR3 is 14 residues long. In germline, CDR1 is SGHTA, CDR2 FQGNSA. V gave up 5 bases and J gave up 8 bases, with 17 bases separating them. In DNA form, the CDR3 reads TGTGCCAGCAGCCACCGGGAAGCTTGGGTTACGCAGTATTTT. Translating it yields CASSHREAWVTQYF.

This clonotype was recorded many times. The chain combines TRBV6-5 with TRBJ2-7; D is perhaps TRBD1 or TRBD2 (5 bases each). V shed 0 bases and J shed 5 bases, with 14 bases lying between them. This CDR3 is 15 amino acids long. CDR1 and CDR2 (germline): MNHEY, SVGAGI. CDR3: CASSYSSGPLDEQYF. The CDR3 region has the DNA TGTGCCAGCAGTTACTCGTCGGGACCGCTGGACGAGCAGTACTTC.

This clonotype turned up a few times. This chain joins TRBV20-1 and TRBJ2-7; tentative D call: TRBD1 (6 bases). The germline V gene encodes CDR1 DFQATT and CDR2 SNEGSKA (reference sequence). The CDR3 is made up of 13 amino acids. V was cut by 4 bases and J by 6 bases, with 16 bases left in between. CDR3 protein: CSAIQGISGEQYF. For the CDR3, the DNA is TGCAGTGCTATCCAGGGGATATCCGGCGAGCAGTACTTC.

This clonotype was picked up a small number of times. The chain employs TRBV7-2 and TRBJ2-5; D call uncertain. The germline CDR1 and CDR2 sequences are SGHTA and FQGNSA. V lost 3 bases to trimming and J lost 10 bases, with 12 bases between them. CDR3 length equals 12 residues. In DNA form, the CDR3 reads TGTGCCAGCAGCTTGAACCAAGGCGGCCAGTACTTC. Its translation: CASSLNQGGQYF. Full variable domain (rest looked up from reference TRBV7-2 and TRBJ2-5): GAGVSQSPSNKVTEKGKDVELRCDPISGHTALYWYRQSLGQGLEFLIYFQGNSAPDKSGLPSDRFSAERTGGSVSTLTIQRTQQEDSAVYLCASSLNQGGQYFGPGTRLLVL.

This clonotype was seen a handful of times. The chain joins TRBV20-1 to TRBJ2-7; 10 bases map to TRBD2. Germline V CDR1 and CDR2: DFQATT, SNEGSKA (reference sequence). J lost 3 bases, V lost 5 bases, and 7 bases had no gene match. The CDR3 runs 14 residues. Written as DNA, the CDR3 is TGCAGTGCTTCCATAGCGGGAGGTCACTACGAGCAGTACTTC. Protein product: CSASIAGGHYEQYF.

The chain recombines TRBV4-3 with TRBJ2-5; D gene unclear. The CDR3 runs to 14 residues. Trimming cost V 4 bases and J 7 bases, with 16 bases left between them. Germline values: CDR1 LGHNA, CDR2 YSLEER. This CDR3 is CASSLDLQVGTQYF. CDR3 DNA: TGCGCCAGCAGCCTCGATCTACAAGTGGGGACCCAGTACTTC.

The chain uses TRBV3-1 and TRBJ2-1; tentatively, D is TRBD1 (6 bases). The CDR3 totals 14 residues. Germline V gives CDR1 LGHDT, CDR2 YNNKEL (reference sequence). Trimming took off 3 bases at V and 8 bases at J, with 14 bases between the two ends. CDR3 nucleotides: TGTGCCAGCAGCCAGGACCGACAGGTCTATGAGCAGTTCTTC. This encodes CASSQDRQVYEQFF.

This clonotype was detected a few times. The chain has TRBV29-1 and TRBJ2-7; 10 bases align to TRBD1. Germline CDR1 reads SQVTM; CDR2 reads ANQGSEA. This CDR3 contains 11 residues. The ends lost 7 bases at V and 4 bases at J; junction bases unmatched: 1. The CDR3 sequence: CSGTGGYEQYF. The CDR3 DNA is TGCAGCGGGACAGGGGGATACGAGCAGTACTTC.

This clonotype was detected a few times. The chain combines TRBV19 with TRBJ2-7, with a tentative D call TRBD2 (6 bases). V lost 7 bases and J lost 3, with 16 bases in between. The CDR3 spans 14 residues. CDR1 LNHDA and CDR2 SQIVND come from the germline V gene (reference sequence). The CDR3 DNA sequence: TGTGCCAGTAAGGGGTCGATGGGAGGCTACGAGCAGTACTTC. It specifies CASKGSMGGYEQYF.

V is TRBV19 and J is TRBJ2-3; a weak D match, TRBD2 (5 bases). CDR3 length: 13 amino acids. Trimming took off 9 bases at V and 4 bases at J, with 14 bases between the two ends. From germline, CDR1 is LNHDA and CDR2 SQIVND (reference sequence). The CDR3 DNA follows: TGTGCCAGCAACCTCCCGGGGTCAGATACGCAGTATTTT. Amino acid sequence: CASNLPGSDTQYF.

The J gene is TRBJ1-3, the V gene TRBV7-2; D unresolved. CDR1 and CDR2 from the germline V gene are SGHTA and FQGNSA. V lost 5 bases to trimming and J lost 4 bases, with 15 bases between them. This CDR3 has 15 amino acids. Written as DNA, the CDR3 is TGTGCCAGCAGCCTGGCGGGGTTTACGGGAAACACCATATATTTT. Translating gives CASSLAGFTGNTIYF.

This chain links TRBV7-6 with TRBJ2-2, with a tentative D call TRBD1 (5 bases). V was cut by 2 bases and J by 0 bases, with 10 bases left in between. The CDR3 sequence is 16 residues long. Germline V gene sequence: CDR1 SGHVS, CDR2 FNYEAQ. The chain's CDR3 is CASSLQGRANTGELFF. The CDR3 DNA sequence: TGTGCCAGCAGCTTACAGGGAAGAGCGAACACCGGGGAGCTGTTTTTT.

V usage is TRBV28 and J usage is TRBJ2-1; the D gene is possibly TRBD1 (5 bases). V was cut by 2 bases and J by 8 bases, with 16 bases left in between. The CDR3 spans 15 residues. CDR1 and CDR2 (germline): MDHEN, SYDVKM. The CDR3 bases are TGTGCCAGCAGTTTAGAAGGGGCCGGCTTGTATGAGCAGTTCTTC. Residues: CASSLEGAGLYEQFF.

The CDR3 bases are TGCGCCAGCAGCTCCGGAGGCCTGAGCTCCTACGAGCAGTACTTC. This translates into CASSSGGLSSYEQYF. V usage is TRBV5-1 and J usage is TRBJ2-7; the D gene is possibly TRBD2 (5 bases). This CDR3 contains 15 residues. Germline CDR1 and CDR2: SGHRS and YFSETQ. Deletions cut 3 bases from V and 0 bases from J, with 13 bases between.

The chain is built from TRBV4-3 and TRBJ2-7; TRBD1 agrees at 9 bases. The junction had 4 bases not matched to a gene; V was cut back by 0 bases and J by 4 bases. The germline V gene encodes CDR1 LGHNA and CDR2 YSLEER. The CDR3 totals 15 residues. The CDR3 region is CASSQDGTGFYEQYF. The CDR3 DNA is TGCGCCAGCAGCCAAGACGGGACAGGGTTTTACGAGCAGTACTTC.

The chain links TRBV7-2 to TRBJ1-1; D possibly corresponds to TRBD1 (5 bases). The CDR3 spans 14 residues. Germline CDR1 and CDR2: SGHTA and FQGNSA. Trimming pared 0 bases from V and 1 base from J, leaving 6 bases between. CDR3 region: CASSLAGANTEAFF. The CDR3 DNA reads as TGTGCCAGCAGCTTAGCAGGGGCGAACACTGAAGCTTTCTTT.

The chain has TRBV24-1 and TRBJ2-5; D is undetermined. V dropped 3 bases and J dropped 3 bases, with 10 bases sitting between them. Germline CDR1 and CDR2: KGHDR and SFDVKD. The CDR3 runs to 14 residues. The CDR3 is CATSDRTAEETQYF. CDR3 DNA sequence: TGTGCCACCAGTGATCGGACGGCCGAAGAGACCCAGTACTTC.

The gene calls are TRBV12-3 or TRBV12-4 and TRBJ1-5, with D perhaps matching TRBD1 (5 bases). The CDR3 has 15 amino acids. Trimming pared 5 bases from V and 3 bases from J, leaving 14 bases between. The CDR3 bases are TGTGCCAGCAGTCTTAGCAACAGGATCAATCAGCCCCAGCATTTT. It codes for CASSLSNRINQPQHF.

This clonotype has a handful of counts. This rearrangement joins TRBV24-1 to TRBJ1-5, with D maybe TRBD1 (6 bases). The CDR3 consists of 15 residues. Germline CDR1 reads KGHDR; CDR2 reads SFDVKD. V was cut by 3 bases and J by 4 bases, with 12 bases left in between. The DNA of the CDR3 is TGTGCCACCAGTGATCAGGGGCGGGGAAATCAGCCCCAGCATTTT. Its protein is CATSDQGRGNQPQHF.

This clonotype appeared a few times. The CDR3 protein is CASSLNIGLADTTPGVDEQFF. The CDR3 DNA is TGCGCCAGCAGCTTGAACATCGGACTAGCGGATACTACCCCCGGGGTGGATGAGCAGTTCTTC. The rearrangement joins TRBV5-1 to TRBJ2-1, with TRBD2 identical over 10 bases. CDR1 SGHRS and CDR2 YFSETQ come from the germline V gene. The V and J ends lost 1 base and 8 bases, in that order; junction bases with no gene match: 24. This CDR3 is 21 amino acids long.